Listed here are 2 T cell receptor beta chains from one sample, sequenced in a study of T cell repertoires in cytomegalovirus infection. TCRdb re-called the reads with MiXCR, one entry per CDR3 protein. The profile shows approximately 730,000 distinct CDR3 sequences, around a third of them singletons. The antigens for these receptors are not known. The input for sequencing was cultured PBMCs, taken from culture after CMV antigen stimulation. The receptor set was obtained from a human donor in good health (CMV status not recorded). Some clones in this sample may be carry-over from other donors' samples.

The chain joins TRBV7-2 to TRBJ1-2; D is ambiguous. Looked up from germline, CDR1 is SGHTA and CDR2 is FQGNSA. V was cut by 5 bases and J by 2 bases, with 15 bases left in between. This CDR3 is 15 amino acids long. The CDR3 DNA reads TGTGCCAGCAGCCAAAGCCCCGTTCAGAACTATGGCTACACCTTC. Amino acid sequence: CASSQSPVQNYGYTF.

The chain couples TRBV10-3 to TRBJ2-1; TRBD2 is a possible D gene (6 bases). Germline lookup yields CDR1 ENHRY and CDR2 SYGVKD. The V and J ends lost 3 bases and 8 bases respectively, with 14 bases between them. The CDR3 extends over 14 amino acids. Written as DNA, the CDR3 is TGTGCCATCAGTGATGGGCAAGCGGGCGATGAGCAGTTCTTC. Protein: CAISDGQAGDEQFF.